A selection of T cell receptor beta chains follows, all from one sample in a study of T cells after yellow fever vaccination. TCRdb reprocessed the 5' RACE reads with MiXCR, giving one entry per CDR3 protein. The sample includes 250,000 to 300,000 distinct CDR3 sequences, 10% to 15% seen only once; the top ten take around 0.55%. This material consisted of CD4+ T cells sorted from PBMCs, taken 45 days after the yellow fever booster vaccination. The receptors originated from a man younger than 45 who received the YFV17D yellow fever vaccine. The CDR3 runs from the conserved cysteine through the conserved F or W. The D gene is left open where the match is weak. Clone size is not always given. Where it is, it says once, few, many or a class for expanded clones.

V	D	J	size	DNA	CDR3
TRBV6-1	TRBD1	TRBJ2-7	NA	TGTGCCAGCAGTCCCGCCCCGGGACAGGGTAGCTCCTACGAGCAGTACTTC	CASSPAPGQGSSYEQYF
TRBV7-2	TRBD2	TRBJ2-7	NA	TGTGCCAGCAGCCCCAACCGGGAGGGATACGAGCAGTACTTC	CASSPNREGYEQYF
TRBV7-2	NA	TRBJ2-7	NA	TGTGCCAGCAGCCCCCCGCAAACCCCAACTACGGAGCAGTACTTC	CASSPPQTPTTEQYF
TRBV20-1	TRBD2	TRBJ2-2	many	TGCAGTGCTAGACGGAGCGGGAGGCTCTCCACCGGGGAGCTGTTTTTT	CSARRSGRLSTGELFF
TRBV14	NA	TRBJ1-2	few	TGTGCCAGCAGCCAGGACCGGACCTATGGCTACACCTTC	CASSQDRTYGYTF
TRBV5-5	NA	TRBJ2-3	many	TGTGCCAGCAGCTTTTTTGACCCGGGTGCGCGGGATACGCAGTATTTT	CASSFFDPGARDTQYF
TRBV24-1	NA	TRBJ2-2	NA	TGTGCCACCAGTGATTTGGCGGGGTATGGGAACACCGGGGAGCTGTTTTTT	CATSDLAGYGNTGELFF
TRBV20-1	TRBD1	TRBJ1-4	NA	TGCAGTGCCAACCGGGACAGGGGTGAAAAACTGTTTTTT	CSANRDRGEKLFF
TRBV5-6	TRBD2	TRBJ2-7	NA	TGTGCCAGCACTTCGCGGGGGGAGACCTACGAGCAGTACTTC	CASTSRGETYEQYF
TRBV5-6	NA	TRBJ2-3	NA	TGTGCCAGCAGCGTCGAACAGACACGGAGCGCAGATACGCAGTATTTT	CASSVEQTRSADTQYF
TRBV12-3/TRBV12-4	TRBD2	TRBJ2-3	NA	TGTGCCAGCAGTTCAACTAGCGGGACGGGGGATACGCAGTATTTT	CASSSTSGTGDTQYF
TRBV29-1	NA	TRBJ2-5	few	TGCAGCGTCCGGACTACTGCGAGGGCCCAGTACTTC	CSVRTTARAQYF
TRBV5-8	TRBD2	TRBJ2-1	NA	TGTGCCAGCAGCATCGGACTAGCGAACTCCTACAATGAGCAGTTCTTC	CASSIGLANSYNEQFF
TRBV7-2	NA	TRBJ1-1	few	TGTGCCAGCAGCTTAGCGAGGGTGAACACTGAAGCTTTCTTT	CASSLARVNTEAFF
TRBV5-4	NA	TRBJ2-5	NA	TGTGCCAGCAGCCCGTGGACAGAGCAAGAGACCCAGTACTTC	CASSPWTEQETQYF
TRBV7-9	TRBD2	TRBJ2-1	few	TGTGCCAGCACCGTCGAGACTAGCGGGAGTCCGTTCTTC	CASTVETSGSPFF
TRBV29-1	TRBD2	TRBJ2-2	NA	TGCAGCGGGCTAGCGGTTGGCGGGGAGCTGTTTTTT	CSGLAVGGELFF
TRBV12-3/TRBV12-4	NA	TRBJ2-7	few	TGTGCCAGCAGCCGCCAAGGACAGTCCTACGAGCAGTACTTC	CASSRQGQSYEQYF
TRBV20-1	NA	TRBJ2-5	NA	TGCAGTGCTAGCGACAGGTCAGAGACCCAGTACTTC	CSASDRSETQYF
TRBV4-2	NA	TRBJ2-7	few	TGTGCCAGCAGCCAAGAACTACTCTCCTACGAGCAGTACTTC	CASSQELLSYEQYF
TRBV5-6	NA	TRBJ2-7	few	TGTGCATCGAACCGGGGAGACTACGAGCAGTACTTC	CASNRGDYEQYF
TRBV7-2	NA	TRBJ1-1	NA	TGTGCCAGCAGCTTAGTATCGTGGGAAGCTGAAGCTTTCTTT	CASSLVSWEAEAFF
TRBV5-6	NA	TRBJ2-1	few	TGTGCCAGCAGAAGATTCGACAGGGACTGGCAGTTCTTC	CASRRFDRDWQFF
TRBV12-3/TRBV12-4	NA	TRBJ2-7	NA	TGTGCCAGCAGTCAGACGGATAGCTCCTACGAGCAGTACTTC	CASSQTDSSYEQYF
TRBV3-1	NA	TRBJ2-6	few	TGTGCCAGCAGCCAAGAAAGAGGCTCTGGGGCCAACGTCCTGACTTTC	CASSQERGSGANVLTF
TRBV12-5	NA	TRBJ2-1	NA	TGTGCTAGTGGTCCCGGACCGCCTTTGGGTGAGCAGTTCTTC	CASGPGPPLGEQFF
TRBV19	TRBD1	TRBJ2-5	many	TGTGCCAGCAGCAGGGGGATGGAGACCCAGTACTTC	CASSRGMETQYF
TRBV27	TRBD1	TRBJ1-3	few	TGTGCCAGCAGAAGGACAGGGGGCGCTGGAAACACCATATATTTT	CASRRTGGAGNTIYF
TRBV28	NA	TRBJ1-6	few	TGTGCCAGCAGTTTAAGCCAGACAGTTAATTCACCCCTCCACTTT	CASSLSQTVNSPLHF
TRBV4-1	NA	TRBJ2-1	few	TGCGCCAGCAGCCAAGATCTCGATTTATCGGGGCAGTTCTTC	CASSQDLDLSGQFF
TRBV9	TRBD1	TRBJ1-6	few	TGTGCCAGCAGCGGACAGGGGGGGAGTTCACCCCTCCACTTT	CASSGQGGSSPLHF
TRBV6-2/TRBV6-3	NA	TRBJ2-6	NA	TGTGCCAGCAGTTACGAAAGAGAGGCTGGGGCCAACGTCCTGACTTTC	CASSYEREAGANVLTF
TRBV5-4	TRBD2	TRBJ2-7	many	TGTGCCAGCAGTTGGGATGGGACTAGCCTTTACGAGCAGTACTTC	CASSWDGTSLYEQYF
TRBV5-6	NA	TRBJ2-5	NA	TGTGCCAGCAGCTTCGGTCCAGGGCGGCAAGAGACCCAGTACTTC	CASSFGPGRQETQYF
TRBV18	NA	TRBJ1-6	few	TGTGCCAGCTCACCAACCGTTGGGGGGGCAAGTAATCGGTCACCCCTCCACTTT	CASSPTVGGASNRSPLHF
TRBV20-1	TRBD2	TRBJ2-7	few	TGCAGTGCAGGGGCTAGCGGGAAAATCAGCGAGCAGTACTTC	CSAGASGKISEQYF
TRBV11-3	NA	TRBJ2-7	few	TGTGCCAGCAGCCCCGGGGGCAATTACGAGCAGTACTTC	CASSPGGNYEQYF
TRBV20-1	TRBD2	TRBJ2-3	few	TGCAGTGCTAGGGCCGGGACTAGCGTAACAGATACGCAGTATTTT	CSARAGTSVTDTQYF
TRBV11-2	TRBD2	TRBJ2-5	NA	TGTGCCAGCAGCCCGATGGGAGGGGAAGAGACCCAGTACTTC	CASSPMGGEETQYF
TRBV7-2	TRBD1	TRBJ1-2	NA	TGTGCCAGCAGCTTGCTCCGGGACAGGGGATATGGCTACACCTTC	CASSLLRDRGYGYTF
TRBV20-1	TRBD2	TRBJ2-1	few	TGCAGTGCTAGGGGGACTAGCTTAAGCTCCTACAATGAGCAGTTCTTC	CSARGTSLSSYNEQFF